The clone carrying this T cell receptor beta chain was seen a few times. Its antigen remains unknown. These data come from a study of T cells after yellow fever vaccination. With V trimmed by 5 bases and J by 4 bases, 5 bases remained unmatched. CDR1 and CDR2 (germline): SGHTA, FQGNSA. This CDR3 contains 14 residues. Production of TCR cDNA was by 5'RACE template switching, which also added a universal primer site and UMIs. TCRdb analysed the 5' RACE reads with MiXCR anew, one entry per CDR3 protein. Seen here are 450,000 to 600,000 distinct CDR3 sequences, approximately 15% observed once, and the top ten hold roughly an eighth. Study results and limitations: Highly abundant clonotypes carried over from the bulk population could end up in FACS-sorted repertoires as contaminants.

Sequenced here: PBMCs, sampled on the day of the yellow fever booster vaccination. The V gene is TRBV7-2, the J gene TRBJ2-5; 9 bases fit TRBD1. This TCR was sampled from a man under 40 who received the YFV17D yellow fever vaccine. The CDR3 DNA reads TGTGCCAGCAGCATGGGACAGGGTGTAGAGACCCAGTACTTC. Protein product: CASSMGQGVETQYF.